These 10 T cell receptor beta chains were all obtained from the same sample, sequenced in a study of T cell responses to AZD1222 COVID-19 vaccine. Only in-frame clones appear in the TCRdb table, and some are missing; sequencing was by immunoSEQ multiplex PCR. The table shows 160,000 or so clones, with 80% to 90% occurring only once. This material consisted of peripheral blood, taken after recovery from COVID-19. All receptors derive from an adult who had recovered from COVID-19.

CDR3 bases: TGTGCCAGTAGTAACCCCGGGACAGGGAAAGTGGGAGCTTTCTTT. This gives the protein CASSNPGTGKVGAFF. The rearrangement links TRBV19 to TRBJ1-1; TRBD1 matches 9 bases. The CDR3 is 15 amino acids. V dropped 4 bases and J dropped 10; count of bases not matched to a gene: 13. Looked up from germline, CDR1 is LNHDA and CDR2 is SQIVND (reference sequence).

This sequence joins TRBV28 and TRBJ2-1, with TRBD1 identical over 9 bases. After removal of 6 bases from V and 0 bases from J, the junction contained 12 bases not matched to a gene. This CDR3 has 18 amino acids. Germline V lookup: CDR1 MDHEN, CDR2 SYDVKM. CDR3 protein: CASRGQGFAKSSYNEQFF. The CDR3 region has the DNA TGTGCCAGCAGGGGACAGGGATTTGCTAAGAGCTCCTACAATGAGCAGTTCTTC.

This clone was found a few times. This CDR3 is CASSQYSNQPQHF. The CDR3 nucleotides are TGTGCCAGCAGCCAATATAGCAATCAGCCCCAGCATTTT. The V and J genes are TRBV2 and TRBJ1-5; no firm D call. The CDR3 spans 13 residues. V was cut by 6 bases and J by 0 bases, with 6 bases left in between. The germline CDR1 and CDR2 sequences are SNHLY and FYNNEI.

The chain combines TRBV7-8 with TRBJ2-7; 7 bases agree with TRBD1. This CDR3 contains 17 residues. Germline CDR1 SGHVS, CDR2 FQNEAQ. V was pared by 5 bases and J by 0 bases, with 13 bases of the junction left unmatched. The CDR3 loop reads CASSPTSTGLTSYEQYF. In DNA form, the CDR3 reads TGTGCCAGCAGCCCAACATCGACAGGGCTTACCTCCTACGAGCAGTACTTC.

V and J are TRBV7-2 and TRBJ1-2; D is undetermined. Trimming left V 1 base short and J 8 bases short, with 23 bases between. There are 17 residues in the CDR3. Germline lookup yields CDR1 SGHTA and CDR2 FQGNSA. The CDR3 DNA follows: TGTGCCAGCAGCTTAGATGGCCAAATTGGCCTAAAGCGGGGCTACACCTTC. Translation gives CASSLDGQIGLKRGYTF.

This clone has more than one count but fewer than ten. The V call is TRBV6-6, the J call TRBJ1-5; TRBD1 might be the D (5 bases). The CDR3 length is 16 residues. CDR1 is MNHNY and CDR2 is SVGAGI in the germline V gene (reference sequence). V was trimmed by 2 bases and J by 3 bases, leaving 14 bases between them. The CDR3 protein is CASSYTQGISNQPQHF. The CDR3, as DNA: TGTGCCAGCAGTTACACTCAGGGAATCTCCAATCAGCCCCAGCATTTT.

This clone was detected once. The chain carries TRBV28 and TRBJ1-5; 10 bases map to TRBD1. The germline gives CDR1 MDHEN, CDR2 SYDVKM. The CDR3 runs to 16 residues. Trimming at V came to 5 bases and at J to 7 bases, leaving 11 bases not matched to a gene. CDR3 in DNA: TGTGCCAGCAGTACTCGACAGGGGGCAGGAGGACAGCCCCAGCATTTT. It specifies CASSTRQGAGGQPQHF.

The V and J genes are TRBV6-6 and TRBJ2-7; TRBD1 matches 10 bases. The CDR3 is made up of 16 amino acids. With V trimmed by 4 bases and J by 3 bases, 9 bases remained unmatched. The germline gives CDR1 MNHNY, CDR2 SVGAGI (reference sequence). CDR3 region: CASSSPGTGANYEQYF. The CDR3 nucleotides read TGTGCCAGCAGTTCCCCCGGGACAGGGGCTAACTACGAGCAGTACTTC.

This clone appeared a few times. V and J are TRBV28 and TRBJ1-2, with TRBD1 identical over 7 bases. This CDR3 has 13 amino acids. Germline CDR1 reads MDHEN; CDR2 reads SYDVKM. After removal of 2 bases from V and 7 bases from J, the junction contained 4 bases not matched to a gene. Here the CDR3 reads CASSLSRGGGYTF. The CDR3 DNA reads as TGTGCCAGCAGTTTAAGCAGGGGGGGTGGCTACACCTTC.

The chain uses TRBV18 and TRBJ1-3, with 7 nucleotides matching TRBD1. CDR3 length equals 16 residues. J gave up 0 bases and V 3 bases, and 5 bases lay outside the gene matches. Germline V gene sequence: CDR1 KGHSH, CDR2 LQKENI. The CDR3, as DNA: TGTGCCAGCTCACCCTTAGGGGGCGTCTCTGGAAACACCATATATTTT. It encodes CASSPLGGVSGNTIYF.